A selection of T cell receptor beta chains follows, all from one sample in a study of blood T cell repertoires in COVID-19. Repertoires were generated with immunoSEQ multiplex PCR, while TCRdb's copy carries only in-frame clones and drops some. This table holds about 130,000 clones, 85% found once. Sequenced sample: peripheral blood. Receptor source: a woman at least 80 years old with COVID-19, enrolled during active disease. The CDR3 runs from the conserved cysteine through the conserved F or W. D genes are given only for firm matches. Size is stated for part of the rows, as once, few or many counts, or as a class when the clone is expanded.

TRBV12-2	NA	TRBJ2-7	NA	CASRTPGGDNPKEQYF	TGTGCAAGTCGCACCCCCGGTGGGGACAACCCCAAAGAGCAGTACTTC
TRBV15	NA	TRBJ2-7	NA	CATSPAFKHEQYF	TGTGCCACCAGCCCCGCGTTCAAGCACGAGCAGTACTTC
TRBV27	few	TRBJ2-2	TRBD1	CASKPAGTGSTGELFF	TGTGCCAGCAAACCTGCCGGGACAGGGTCCACCGGGGAGCTGTTTTTT
TRBV7-3	NA	TRBJ2-1	TRBD2	CASSRGLAGVREQFF	TGTGCCAGCAGCCGGGGACTAGCGGGAGTTAGGGAGCAGTTCTTC
TRBV3-1/TRBV3-2	NA	TRBJ2-1	TRBD2	CASSQASGSRNEQFF	TGTGCCAGCAGCCAAGCTAGCGGGAGTAGGAATGAGCAGTTCTTC
TRBV4-3	NA	TRBJ1-4	TRBD1	CASSPKGGTGDEKLFF	TGCGCCAGCAGCCCCAAAGGTGGGACAGGGGATGAAAAACTGTTTTTT
TRBV19	few	TRBJ1-1	TRBD1	CASSLDRGGNTEAFF	TGTGCCAGTAGTCTCGACAGGGGAGGAAACACTGAAGCTTTCTTT
TRBV7-2	NA	TRBJ2-3	TRBD1	CASSMGQLDTDTQYF	TGTGCCAGCAGCATGGGACAGCTCGACACAGATACGCAGTATTTT
TRBV5-4	NA	TRBJ2-7	NA	CASSSPAGADEQYF	TGTGCCAGCAGCTCTCCTGCAGGGGCAGACGAGCAGTACTTC
TRBV11-2	NA	TRBJ1-6	NA	CASSLAGYDSSPLHF	TGTGCCAGCAGCTTAGCTGGATATGATAGCTCACCCCTCCACTTT
TRBV19	once	TRBJ1-2	TRBD1	CASSMGQIYGYTF	TGTGCCAGTAGTATGGGACAGATCTATGGCTACACCTTC
TRBV5-1	NA	TRBJ1-3	NA	CASSLAGYGNTIYF	TGCGCCAGCAGCTTGGCAGGGTATGGAAACACCATATATTTT
TRBV5-1	once	TRBJ2-7	TRBD2	CASSLASGRPIKEQYF	TGCGCCAGCAGCTTGGCTAGCGGGAGGCCCATTAAGGAGCAGTACTTC
TRBV5-6	NA	TRBJ2-7	NA	CASSGEGTASYEQYF	TGTGCCAGCAGCGGAGAGGGGACTGCCTCCTACGAGCAGTACTTC
TRBV7-2	NA	TRBJ2-1	TRBD2	CASSLVSAGAYNEQFF	TGTGCCAGCAGCTTAGTGTCAGCGGGAGCTTACAATGAGCAGTTCTTC